The rows below give T cell receptor beta chains drawn from one sample of a study of blood T cell repertoires in COVID-19. Sequencing used immunoSEQ multiplex PCR; TCRdb keeps in-frame clones, though not all of them. The table lists about 180,000 clones, around 85% of them singletons. Sequencing was performed on peripheral blood. The receptors shown here come from a person aged 70 to 79 with COVID-19, enrolled during active disease. CDR3s include the opening cysteine and the closing phenylalanine or tryptophan. Fields, in order: V gene, clone size, D gene, J gene, CDR3 protein, CDR3 DNA. The D gene is left open where the match is weak. Clone size is given for some rows only: seen once, a few or many times, or a class if the clone is expanded.

v_call: TRBV2
clone_size: -
d_call: -
j_call: TRBJ2-1
cdr3_aa: CASSATGPYNEQFF
cdr3_nt: TGTGCCAGCAGTGCGACAGGTCCCTACAATGAGCAGTTCTTC

v_call: TRBV12-3/TRBV12-4
clone_size: -
d_call: -
j_call: TRBJ2-1
cdr3_aa: CASSRHYNEQFF
cdr3_nt: TGTGCCAGCAGTAGACACTACAATGAGCAGTTCTTC

v_call: TRBV11-2
clone_size: once
d_call: -
j_call: TRBJ2-5
cdr3_aa: CASSLWGQGMETQYF
cdr3_nt: TGTGCCAGCAGCTTATGGGGGCAGGGTATGGAGACCCAGTACTTC

v_call: TRBV28
clone_size: -
d_call: TRBD1
j_call: TRBJ1-5
cdr3_aa: CASSSEARGWNQPQHF
cdr3_nt: TGTGCCAGCAGTAGTGAGGCCAGGGGGTGGAATCAGCCCCAGCATTTT

v_call: TRBV2
clone_size: -
d_call: TRBD1
j_call: TRBJ1-2
cdr3_aa: CASTQQGAYGYTF
cdr3_nt: TGTGCCAGCACCCAGCAGGGGGCCTATGGCTACACCTTC

v_call: TRBV2
clone_size: -
d_call: TRBD1
j_call: TRBJ1-5
cdr3_aa: CASSDQGASNQPQHF
cdr3_nt: TGTGCCAGCAGTGATCAGGGGGCATCGAATCAGCCCCAGCATTTT

v_call: TRBV19
clone_size: -
d_call: TRBD1
j_call: TRBJ2-1
cdr3_aa: CASSKTGQGDGNEQFF
cdr3_nt: TGTGCCAGTAGTAAAACGGGACAGGGTGATGGGAATGAGCAGTTCTTC

v_call: TRBV9
clone_size: -
d_call: -
j_call: TRBJ2-1
cdr3_aa: CASSVAGNLYNEQFF
cdr3_nt: TGTGCCAGCAGCGTAGCCGGGAATTTATACAATGAGCAGTTCTTC

v_call: TRBV28
clone_size: -
d_call: TRBD1
j_call: TRBJ1-5
cdr3_aa: CASSLQAGGSNQPQHF
cdr3_nt: TGTGCCAGCAGTTTACAAGCAGGGGGGAGCAATCAGCCCCAGCATTTT

v_call: TRBV7-2
clone_size: many
d_call: -
j_call: TRBJ1-3
cdr3_aa: CASSPSGGGNTIYF
cdr3_nt: TGTGCCAGCAGCCCCTCGGGGGGTGGAAACACCATATATTTT

v_call: TRBV3-1/TRBV3-2
clone_size: -
d_call: -
j_call: TRBJ2-5
cdr3_aa: CASNSMGRNQETQYF
cdr3_nt: TGTGCCAGCAACTCGATGGGGAGAAACCAAGAGACCCAGTACTTC

v_call: TRBV11-2
clone_size: few
d_call: TRBD1
j_call: TRBJ2-2
cdr3_aa: CASSLKFTSGGGTGELFF
cdr3_nt: TGTGCCAGCAGCTTAAAATTTACTTCAGGGGGCGGCACCGGGGAGCTGTTTTTT